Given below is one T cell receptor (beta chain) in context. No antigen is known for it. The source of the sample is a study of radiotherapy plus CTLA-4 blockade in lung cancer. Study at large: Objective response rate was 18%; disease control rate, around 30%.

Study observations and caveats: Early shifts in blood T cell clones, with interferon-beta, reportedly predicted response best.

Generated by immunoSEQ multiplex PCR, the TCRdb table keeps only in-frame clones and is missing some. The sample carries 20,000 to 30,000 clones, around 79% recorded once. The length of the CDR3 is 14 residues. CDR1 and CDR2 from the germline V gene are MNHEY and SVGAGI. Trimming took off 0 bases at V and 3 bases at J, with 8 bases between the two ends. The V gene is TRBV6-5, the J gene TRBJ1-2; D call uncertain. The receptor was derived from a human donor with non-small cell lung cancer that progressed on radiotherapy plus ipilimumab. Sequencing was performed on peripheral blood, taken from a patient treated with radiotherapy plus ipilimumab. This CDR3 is CASSYSGFHYGYTF. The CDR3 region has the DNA TGTGCCAGCAGTTACTCGGGGTTTCACTATGGCTACACCTTC.